Here is one T cell receptor (beta chain) with its context. This record belongs to a study of OX40 agonist ivuxolimab in advanced cancers. Study context: Dose-escalation patients had hepatocellular carcinoma, melanoma, renal cell or head and neck cancer.

The method was immunoSEQ multiplex PCR; TCRdb's version includes in-frame clones alone and lacks a portion of them. The sample shows about 77,000 clones, 90% to 95% of them seen only once. J gave up 2 bases and V 4 bases, and 2 bases lay outside the gene matches. Germline V lookup: CDR1 SGHRS, CDR2 YFSETQ. The CDR3 covers 13 residues. Specimen: CD4+ or CD8+ T cells sorted from blood, collected in a trial of the OX40 agonist ivuxolimab. The chain carries TRBV5-1 and TRBJ1-2; TRBD1 matches at 7 bases. The source is an adult with an advanced solid tumor such as melanoma, head and neck, liver or kidney cancer. DNA of the CDR3: TGCGCCAGCAGCCCGGACAGGAACTATGGCTACACCTTC. This translates into CASSPDRNYGYTF.